The next 26 T cell receptor beta chains were all read from a single sample in a study of CXCR3-negative and CXCR3-positive naive CD8 T cells. General study points: More hydrophobic TRB CDR3s were found in CXCR3-positive naive cells than in CXCR3-negative naive cells.

The authors made the TRB cDNA libraries by 5' RACE using UMI labels. TCRdb re-called the 5' RACE reads; every CDR3 protein appears as one record, without DNA. This listing includes 150,000 to 180,000 distinct CDR3 sequences. These receptors are not linked to any known antigen. The sample was naive CXCR3+ CD8+ T cells from blood. Subset specified: CD45RO-CCR7+CD27+CD95- naive CD8+ T cells expressing CXCR3 (TNR3+). All receptors derive from a human donor in good health. Some clones in this sample may be carry-over from other donors' samples.

This chain's CDR3 is CASSYEGYNEQFF. The chain recombines TRBV6-6 with TRBJ2-1. CDR3 length equals 13 residues. Germline V lookup: CDR1 MNHNY, CDR2 SVGAGI (reference sequence).

The V gene is TRBV7-3, the J gene TRBJ2-2; TCRdb lists TRBD1, though no DNA is available to test this call. Germline-derived CDR1 and CDR2 are SGHTA and FQGTGA. The CDR3 has 14 residues. The CDR3 protein is CASSAGTGSGELFF.

This chain uses TRBV29-1 with TRBJ2-3; TCRdb proposes TRBD1, but this gene call is untestable without DNA. Germline loops: CDR1 SQVTM, CDR2 ANQGSEA. This CDR3 region has 14 residues. The CDR3: CSAAGQGEADTQYF.

This CDR3 is CASSLGWDRANEQFF. The chain carries TRBV7-8 and TRBJ2-1; TCRdb reports TRBD1, a call that lacks DNA to check it against. The germline gives CDR1 SGHVS, CDR2 FQNEAQ. CDR3 length equals 15 residues.

The V gene is TRBV29-1, the J gene TRBJ2-7; TCRdb indicates TRBD1, and absent DNA this call remains unverified. This CDR3 comprises 13 residues. The germline V gene encodes CDR1 SQVTM and CDR2 ANQGSEA. The CDR3 loop reads CSVEGDSSYEQYF.

The gene calls are TRBV7-9 and TRBJ1-5; TCRdb lists TRBD1, though no DNA is available to test this call. There are 17 residues in the CDR3. The germline CDR1 and CDR2 sequences are SEHNR and FQNEAQ (reference sequence). This chain's CDR3 is CASSLDDRTYSNQPQHF.

The rearrangement uses TRBV30 and TRBJ2-7; TCRdb outputs TRBD1, but without DNA this stays unchecked. The germline CDR1 and CDR2 sequences are GTSNPN and SVGIG (reference sequence). This CDR3 is 14 amino acids long. CDR3: CAWSEGRGSDEQYF.

The chain recombines TRBV7-9 with TRBJ2-2. The CDR3 has 17 residues. The V gene's germline CDR1 is SEHNR and CDR2 FQNEAQ (reference sequence). The CDR3 sequence is CASSFVGVVIDTGELFF.

The chain combines TRBV4-1 with TRBJ2-7. Germline V gene sequence: CDR1 MGHRA, CDR2 YSYEKL. This CDR3 is built from 14 residues. The CDR3 spells CASSQYGSSYEQYF.

This CDR3 is CASSQALVGYEQYF. The V and J genes are TRBV14 and TRBJ2-7; TCRdb names TRBD2, which stays unverified in the absence of DNA. The CDR3 contains 14 residues. CDR1 SGHDN and CDR2 FVKESK come from the germline V gene.

The chain recombines TRBV9 with TRBJ2-6. This CDR3 is built from 14 residues. The germline V gene encodes CDR1 SGDLS and CDR2 YYNGEE. The CDR3 sequence: CASSVIPGANVLTF.

J is TRBJ2-7 and V is TRBV12-3 or TRBV12-4; TCRdb's D call, TRBD2, is unchecked because there is no DNA. This CDR3 is built from 16 residues. The CDR3: CASSPGLAGNIYEQYF.

The V and J genes are TRBV5-1 and TRBJ2-7; lacking DNA, the TRBD2 call made by TCRdb goes unchecked. CDR3 length equals 16 residues. Germline CDR1 SGHRS, CDR2 YFSETQ. The CDR3 region is CASSLPLAGDSYEQYF.

This sequence joins TRBV28 and TRBJ2-7; TCRdb designates TRBD1, a call that cannot be tested without DNA. Germline CDR1 reads MDHEN; CDR2 reads SYDVKM. The CDR3 is 15 amino acids. CDR3 residues: CASSPEDRGYYEQYF.

The V gene is TRBV6-2 or TRBV6-3, the J gene TRBJ2-1. The CDR3 runs to 13 residues. Per germline, CDR1 MNHEY and CDR2 SVGEGT. This CDR3 is CASRQLTDNEQFF.

J is TRBJ2-2 and V is TRBV20-1; with no DNA, the TCRdb D assignment of TRBD1 cannot be verified. CDR1 and CDR2 from the germline V gene are DFQATT and SNEGSKA (reference sequence). The CDR3 is 15 residues long. CDR3 sequence: CSAVRQGANTGELFF.

The J gene is TRBJ2-1, the V gene TRBV5-1; there is no DNA to check the TCRdb D call of TRBD1. Germline-derived CDR1 and CDR2 are SGHRS and YFSETQ. The CDR3 totals 15 residues. CDR3 sequence reads: CASSLGQGIGDEQFF.

The genes are TRBV10-2 and TRBJ2-7. The CDR3 runs to 15 residues. Germline CDR1 WSHSY, CDR2 SAAADI. The CDR3 sequence: CASSESGIRAYEQYF.

V gene TRBV14 combines with J gene TRBJ2-6; checking the TCRdb D call of TRBD1 is not possible without DNA. This CDR3 is 15 amino acids long. Germline V gene data show CDR1 as SGHDN and CDR2 as FVKESK. CDR3 residues: CASSPFSPGANVLTF.

J is TRBJ2-7 and V is TRBV7-7; the D call from TCRdb, TRBD2, cannot be confirmed without DNA. Germline CDR1 and CDR2: SSHAT and FNYEAQ (reference sequence). CDR3 length: 17 residues. The CDR3 sequence: CASSKPGLAGAVGEQYF.

The chain joins TRBV29-1 to TRBJ2-7; TCRdb outputs TRBD1, but without DNA this stays unchecked. CDR1 SQVTM and CDR2 ANQGSEA come from the germline V gene. This CDR3 has 15 residues. CDR3 residues: CSVARPGQGPYEQYF.

The chain recombines TRBV5-5 with TRBJ2-2. This CDR3 spans 14 amino acids. CDR1 SGHKS and CDR2 YYEKEE come from the germline V gene (reference sequence). This CDR3 is CASSLTANTGELFF.

The V gene is TRBV15, the J gene TRBJ1-3; lacking DNA, the TRBD1 call made by TCRdb goes unchecked. Germline CDR1 reads LNHNV; CDR2 reads YYDKDF (reference sequence). The CDR3 sequence is 15 residues long. This CDR3 reads CATSRDGGFGNTIYF.

V and J are TRBV7-9 and TRBJ1-1; with no DNA, the TCRdb D assignment of TRBD1 cannot be verified. CDR1 and CDR2 from the germline V gene are SEHNR and FQNEAQ (reference sequence). The CDR3 loop spans 16 amino acids. This chain's CDR3 is CASSLMDRELGTEAFF. The complete variable domain, with remaining parts taken from reference TRBV7-9 and TRBJ1-1, reads DTGVSQNPRHKITKRGQNVTFRCDPISEHNRLYWYRQTLGQGPEFLTYFQNEAQLEKSRLLSDRFSAERPKGSFSTLEIQRTEQGDSAMYLCASSLMDRELGTEAFFGQGTRLTVV.

The chain recombines TRBV3-1 with TRBJ2-1; TCRdb's D call, TRBD2, is unchecked because there is no DNA. Germline CDR1 LGHDT, CDR2 YNNKEL (reference sequence). This CDR3 is built from 17 residues. The CDR3 spells CASSQGGASGNYNEQFF.

The V and J genes are TRBV5-3 and TRBJ2-3; TCRdb outputs TRBD2, but without DNA this stays unchecked. TRBV5-3 is an ORF, and what it does is uncertain. There are 15 residues in the CDR3. The chain's CDR3 is CARSYVGSGTDTQYF.